The TCR beta chain under discussion was sequenced for a study of radiation and T cells in renal cell carcinoma. Study-wide context: Nephrectomy followed 15 Gy stereotactic body radiation by 4 weeks.

Sequencing was performed with immunoSEQ multiplex PCR; in TCRdb, only in-frame clones are kept and a portion is missing. The profile shows about 130,000 clones, roughly 80% of them singletons. The sample's time point: baseline pretreatment blood. Regarding treatment: 15 Gy SBRT to primary tumor, nephrectomy 4 weeks later. Radiation-treated patients gave blood at baseline, week 2 and week 4. The tumor was a clear cell renal cell carcinoma. Per germline, CDR1 LNHDA and CDR2 SQIVND (reference sequence). The J segment lost 4 bases and the V segment lost 5 bases, leaving 15 bases of the junction unmatched. This CDR3 has 17 residues. This clone was seen more than once but under ten times.

The chain employs TRBV19 and TRBJ1-1; 8 positions match TRBD1. The source material was blood, sampled from a patient whose treatment included radiotherapy and nephrectomy. The clonotype comes from a woman between 55 and 75 years old with renal cell carcinoma. DNA for the CDR3: TGTGCCAGTAGTGCCCGGACAGGGACCCTTAGAAGCACTGAAGCTTTCTTT. This sequence encodes CASSARTGTLRSTEAFF.